The clone carrying this T cell receptor (beta chain) was observed a handful of times. Its antigen is not identified. The study's findings and limits: Greatest tumor Treg TCR overlap was with tumor naive CD4+ cells. The larger cohort examined one V-J beta rearrangement, not whole repertoires.

Treg sorting used a CD4+CD25+CD127-/low gate. The CDR3 runs 16 residues. Trimming removed 0 bases from V and 0 bases from J, with 9 bases in between. Germline values: CDR1 LGHNA, CDR2 YNFKEQ. TCRdb fed the 5' RACE reads into MiXCR, producing one record per CDR3 protein. The sample includes about 42,000 distinct CDR3 sequences, approximately 22% of them seen just once. This receptor was identified in a female donor with breast cancer. Input material: Tregs sorted from blood. The chain uses TRBV4-2 and TRBJ2-1; D is ambiguous. CDR3: CASSQDGSSSYNEQFF. The CDR3 nucleotides read TGTGCCAGCAGCCAAGACGGTTCTAGCTCCTACAATGAGCAGTTCTTC.